This T cell receptor beta chain was documented in a study of T cell responses to AZD1222 COVID-19 vaccine. Notes on the study in general: Donors were largely white British and mainly female; clonal diversity was possibly underestimated.

A word on this clone: The antigen remains undetermined.

Data came from immunoSEQ multiplex PCR; TCRdb stores just in-frame clones and leaves some out. The repertoire holds around 84,000 clones, with approximately 85% as singletons. Trimming shortened V by 2 bases and J by 4 bases, and 3 bases separated the two germline ends. CDR1 MNHNY and CDR2 SVGAGI come from the germline V gene (reference sequence). The CDR3 consists of 11 residues. The specimen comprised peripheral blood, sampled on day 0 of AZD1222 vaccination. The V call is TRBV6-6, the J call TRBJ2-7; D gene unclear. The TCR comes from an adult in good health. In DNA form, the CDR3 reads TGTGCCAGCAGTTACCTATACGAGCAGTACTTC. Translated: CASSYLYEQYF.